The 9 T cell receptor beta chains below come from one sample, sequenced in a study of blood T cell repertoires in COVID-19. Profiling relied on immunoSEQ multiplex PCR, and the TCRdb table lists in-frame clones only, not all of them. The sample yields 20,000 or so clones, 65% to 90% seen once. The material sequenced was peripheral blood. All receptors come from a human donor with acute or convalescent COVID-19. The donor label of this sample is uncertain.

The chain links TRBV6-2 or TRBV6-3 to TRBJ1-2, with a tentative D call TRBD1 (6 bases). In germline, CDR1 is MNHEY, CDR2 SVGEGT. The CDR3 totals 13 residues. V was shortened by 7 bases and J by 6 bases, with 15 bases between the two germline ends. The CDR3 sequence: CASNPTGTHGYTF. The CDR3 DNA follows: TGTGCCAGCAACCCGACCGGGACACATGGCTACACCTTC.

The chain has TRBV7-8 and TRBJ2-3; 15 positions agree with TRBD2. The CDR3 spans 17 residues. CDR1 is SGHVS and CDR2 is FQNEAQ in the germline V gene. J lost 5 bases, V lost 5 bases, and 8 bases had no gene match. The chain's CDR3 is CASSPWTSGRAKDTQYF. The CDR3 nucleotides are TGTGCCAGCAGCCCCTGGACTAGCGGGAGGGCCAAAGATACGCAGTATTTT.

This sequence joins TRBV27 and TRBJ1-1; D remains ambiguous. From germline, CDR1 is MNHEY and CDR2 SMNVEV (reference sequence). The V end was cut by 1 base, the J end by 1 base, with 10 bases between. The CDR3 is 15 amino acids. CDR3 nucleotides: TGTGCCAGCAGTTTATTTGGGCAGACGAACACTGAAGCTTTCTTT. Amino acid sequence: CASSLFGQTNTEAFF.

V usage is TRBV19 and J usage is TRBJ2-4; the D gene is possibly TRBD1 (6 bases). Germline V gives CDR1 LNHDA, CDR2 SQIVND (reference sequence). The V end was cut by 5 bases, the J end by 9 bases, with 17 bases between. The CDR3 totals 14 residues. The CDR3 spells CASSPRTALGIQYF. Written as DNA, the CDR3 is TGTGCCAGTAGTCCCCGGACAGCTTTAGGCATTCAGTACTTC.

This sequence joins TRBV13 and TRBJ2-6, with D perhaps matching TRBD1 (6 bases). Germline lookup yields CDR1 PRHDT and CDR2 FYEKMQ (reference sequence). Trimming shortened V by 5 bases and J by 0 bases, and 20 bases separated the two germline ends. This CDR3 region has 19 residues. The CDR3 DNA is TGTGCCAGCAGCCCGACTCCGGGACAACGCAGCTCTGGGGCCAACGTCCTGACTTTC. It encodes CASSPTPGQRSSGANVLTF.

This chain uses TRBV4-1 with TRBJ1-2; 7 bases agree with TRBD1. Looked up from germline, CDR1 is MGHRA and CDR2 is YSYEKL. This CDR3 comprises 15 residues. The V gene end was trimmed by 2 bases and the J gene end by 6 bases; junction bases not matched to a gene: 9. The CDR3, as DNA: TGCGCCAGCAGCCAAATCCCCGGGACAGTGAATGGCTACACCTTC. Translated: CASSQIPGTVNGYTF.

This clone was seen just once. This CDR3 is also generated by other DNA sequences in the sample. The CDR3 coding sequence is TGTGCCAGCTCACCAAGCGGAGGAGACACCGGGGAGCTGTTTTTT. Protein product: CASSPSGGDTGELFF. The chain uses TRBV18 and TRBJ2-2; the D gene is possibly TRBD2 (5 bases). CDR3 length: 15 residues. Trimming took 2 bases from V and 3 from J, leaving 10 bases between them. Germline loops: CDR1 KGHSH, CDR2 LQKENI.

CDR3 sequence (DNA): TGCAGTGCTATTGACGAGGGGGCGTGGGAAGGAAACACCATATATTTT. Translation gives CSAIDEGAWEGNTIYF. The rearrangement uses TRBV20-1 and TRBJ1-3; 7 nucleotides agree with TRBD1. Germline loops: CDR1 DFQATT, CDR2 SNEGSKA (reference sequence). J lost 4 bases, V lost 4 bases, and 13 bases had no gene match. CDR3 length equals 16 residues.

The J gene is TRBJ2-3, the V gene TRBV6-5; D not resolved. The CDR3 covers 16 residues. V was cut by 4 bases and J by 2 bases, with 16 bases left in between. Germline CDR1 is MNHEY and CDR2 is SVGAGI. CDR3 sequence: CASSSQVVSNTDTQYF. Written as DNA, the CDR3 is TGTGCCAGCAGTTCGCAGGTTGTTTCAAACACAGATACGCAGTATTTT.